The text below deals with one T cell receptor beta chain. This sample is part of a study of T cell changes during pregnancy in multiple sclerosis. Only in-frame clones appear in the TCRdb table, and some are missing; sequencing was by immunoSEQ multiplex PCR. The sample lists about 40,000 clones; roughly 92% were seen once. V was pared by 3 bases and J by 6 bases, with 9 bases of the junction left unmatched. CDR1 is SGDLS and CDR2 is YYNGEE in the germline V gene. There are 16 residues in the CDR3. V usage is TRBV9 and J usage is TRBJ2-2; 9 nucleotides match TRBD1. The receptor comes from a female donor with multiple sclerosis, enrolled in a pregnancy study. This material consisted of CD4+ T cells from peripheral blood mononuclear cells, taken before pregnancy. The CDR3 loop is CASSAGNRGLPGELFF. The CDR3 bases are TGTGCCAGCAGCGCCGGGAACAGGGGGCTCCCCGGGGAGCTGTTTTTT.